The sequence of this T cell receptor beta chain was determined in a study of technical replicates of blood from a few donors. V shed 7 bases and J 10 bases; nucleotides not matched to a gene: 9. The CDR3 spans 12 residues. Germline CDR1 is MNHNS and CDR2 is SASEGT. Sequenced by immunoSEQ multiplex PCR; TCRdb stores in-frame clones only, minus some. Of some 74,000 clones in the sample, roughly 92% were seen once. V gene TRBV6-1 combines with J gene TRBJ1-1; 7 bases map to TRBD1. The sequence was collected from a human donor in good health. Sequencing input: T cells isolated from PBMCs. The DNA for the CDR3 is TGTGCCAGCATTAACAGGGGCGGCGTAGCTTTCTTT. Encoded protein: CASINRGGVAFF.